What follows are 24 T cell receptor beta chains derived from one specimen sequenced in a study of regulatory T cells in long-lasting Graves disease. Both iRepertoire HTBI primers and Arm-PCR of CDR3 regions were used to build the TCR beta libraries. One entry per CDR3 protein, called by TCRdb with MiXCR from the multiplex PCR reads. The sample has roughly 360,000 distinct CDR3 sequences; about 11% are singletons. Specified time point: newly diagnosed GD, antithyroid drugs for less than 3 months. The authors made the TCR library using RNA they extracted from PBMCs. The same sample was also studied in work on T cells in Graves' hyperthyroidism and ophthalmopathy.

Sequenced material: peripheral blood mononuclear cells (PBMCs), taken at new diagnosis, from a patient treated with antithyroid drugs. The receptors were gathered from a woman between 18 and 30 years old with Graves disease.

This clonotype occurred many times. J is TRBJ2-7 and V is TRBV2; D might be TRBD1 (5 bases). Germline-derived CDR1 and CDR2 are SNHLY and FYNNEI. The V and J ends lost 2 bases and 4 bases respectively, with 6 bases between them. CDR3 size: 12 residues. DNA of the CDR3: TGTGCCAGCAGTGAATCAGGGTACGAGCAGTACTTC. Protein: CASSESGYEQYF.

V and J are TRBV19 and TRBJ1-1, with D tentatively TRBD1 (5 bases). The V end lost 6 bases, the J end lost 4 bases, and 15 bases lay between the germline ends. The CDR3 is 14 amino acids. The germline V gene encodes CDR1 LNHDA and CDR2 SQIVND (reference sequence). CDR3 DNA: TGTGCCAGTAGCGTATGGGGGGTCAGCACTGAAGCTTTCTTT. This encodes CASSVWGVSTEAFF.

This chain connects TRBV19 to TRBJ2-1; TRBD1 aligns across 7 bases. The CDR3 loop spans 15 amino acids. The germline CDR1 and CDR2 sequences are LNHDA and SQIVND (reference sequence). The ends lost 6 bases at V and 0 bases at J; junction bases unmatched: 5. CDR3: CASSWDRSSYNEQFF. As DNA, the CDR3 is TGTGCCAGTAGCTGGGACAGAAGCTCCTACAATGAGCAGTTCTTC.

The table lists this clonotype with many counts. The rearrangement uses TRBV12-3 or TRBV12-4 and TRBJ1-2; D is perhaps TRBD1 (5 bases). V dropped 9 bases and J dropped 6 bases, with 23 bases sitting between them. The CDR3 length is 15 residues. The CDR3 loop is CARRNTGAGLDGYTF. The CDR3, as DNA: TGTGCCAGGAGGAATACAGGCGCGGGTTTGGATGGCTACACCTTC.

This clonotype was detected a few times. This chain links TRBV4-3 with TRBJ2-1, with a tentative D call TRBD2 (5 bases). CDR1 is LGHNA and CDR2 is YSLEER in the germline V gene. Trimming cost V 6 bases and J 8 bases, with 17 bases left between them. The CDR3 length is 14 residues. The CDR3 spells CASSRELEYYEQFF. CDR3 DNA sequence: TGCGCCAGCAGTCGGGAACTAGAATATTATGAGCAGTTCTTC.

This clonotype was seen repeatedly, ten times or more. The gene calls are TRBV11-2 and TRBJ2-7; D gene ambiguous. The V end was cut by 1 base, the J end by 5 bases, with 18 bases between. This CDR3 region has 16 residues. Germline-derived CDR1 and CDR2 are SGHAT and FQNNGV. CDR3 bases: TGTGCCAGCAGCTTAGTAGGATTGGTAGCACGGGACGAGCAGTACTTC. Translated: CASSLVGLVARDEQYF.

There are many counts of this clonotype. V gene TRBV6-5 combines with J gene TRBJ2-7; 7 nucleotides align to TRBD1. The CDR3 loop spans 14 amino acids. Trimming took 2 bases from V and 2 from J; bases not matched to a gene: 3. Looked up from germline, CDR1 is MNHEY and CDR2 is SVGAGI. CDR3 DNA sequence: TGTGCCAGCAGTTACACCGGACAGGCCTACGAGCAGTACGTC. It is translated as CASSYTGQAYEQYV.

This clonotype was counted many times. The genes are TRBV3-1 and TRBJ1-2; D call uncertain. The ends were cut back, 6 bases at V and 3 bases at J, with 17 bases in the middle. This CDR3 is 15 amino acids long. Germline loops: CDR1 LGHDT, CDR2 YNNKEL (reference sequence). The DNA for the CDR3 is TGTGCCAGCAGTCGAAAGGCCCTCTTTGACTATGGCTACACCTTC. This encodes CASSRKALFDYGYTF.

This clonotype was seen at least ten times. This chain joins TRBV12-3 or TRBV12-4 and TRBJ1-4; 7 bases agree with TRBD1. CDR3 length: 15 amino acids. The trim removed 4 bases at V and 7 bases at J, leaving 9 bases unmatched. CDR3 in DNA: TGTGCCAGCAGTTCCCGTTCCTCAGGGGGTGAAAAACTGTTTTTT. Its protein is CASSSRSSGGEKLFF.

The table lists this clonotype with many counts. This chain links TRBV12-3 or TRBV12-4 with TRBJ2-7; no definite D call. This CDR3 has 12 amino acids. Trimming pared 8 bases from V and 7 bases from J, leaving 15 bases between. Here the CDR3 DNA reads TGTGCCAGCGGGGAAGAAGTGGTTGAGCAGTACGTC. Its translation is CASGEEVVEQYV.

This clonotype was seen repeatedly, ten times or more. This rearrangement joins TRBV5-1 to TRBJ1-5; D gene uncertain. V was shortened by 0 bases and J by 0 bases, with 10 bases between the two germline ends. CDR3 length: 16 residues. Looked up from germline, CDR1 is SGHRS and CDR2 is YFSETQ. CDR3 nucleotide sequence: TGCGCCAGCAGCTTGGAGGCCGGGAATAGCAATCAGCCCCAGCATTTT. This gives the protein CASSLEAGNSNQPQHF.

The V gene is TRBV28, the J gene TRBJ1-1; tentative D call: TRBD1 (6 bases). Trimming took off 6 bases at V and 5 bases at J, with 19 bases between the two ends. This CDR3 has 15 amino acids. Germline V gives CDR1 MDHEN, CDR2 SYDVKM. Written as DNA, the CDR3 is TGTGCCAGCAGCCGCCCCCGGGGGGCCGCTACTGAAGCTTTCTTT. Translating it yields CASSRPRGAATEAFF.

This clonotype showed up many times. This chain joins TRBV27 and TRBJ2-1, with unresolved D. Germline CDR1 reads MNHEY; CDR2 reads SMNVEV (reference sequence). This CDR3 contains 15 residues. The V gene lost 0 bases and the J gene lost 8 bases, with 14 bases spanning the gap. The CDR3: CASSLSSGLLDEQFF. The CDR3 nucleotides read TGTGCCAGCAGTTTATCTTCCGGGTTGTTGGATGAGCAGTTCTTC.

Ten or more counts support this clonotype. CDR3 amino acids: CASSPSYRGEQYF. The CDR3 DNA follows: TGTGCCAGCAGCCCCTCGTACCGGGGCGAGCAGTACTTC. The V and J genes are TRBV14 and TRBJ2-7, with a tentative D call TRBD2 (5 bases). The ends were cut back, 4 bases at V and 6 bases at J, with 13 bases in the middle. CDR1 and CDR2 (germline): SGHDN, FVKESK. This CDR3 comprises 13 residues.

This clonotype was observed a few times. J is TRBJ2-1 and V is TRBV24-1, with a possible D match to TRBD2 (5 bases). The CDR3 contains 14 residues. Germline CDR1 is KGHDR and CDR2 is SFDVKD. The V and J ends lost 5 bases and 8 bases respectively, with 15 bases between them. CDR3 sequence (DNA): TGTGCCACCAGTGGCGGAGGAATGGTCTATGAGCAGTTCTTC. Amino acid sequence: CATSGGGMVYEQFF.

This clonotype was found many times. The gene calls are TRBV7-2 and TRBJ1-5; 9 nucleotides match TRBD1. Germline V gene data show CDR1 as SGHTA and CDR2 as FQGNSA. This CDR3 region has 14 residues. With 1 base clipped from V and 5 bases from J, the junction kept 0 bases outside the gene matches. The CDR3 here is CASSLGTGDQPQHF. In nucleotides, the CDR3 is TGTGCCAGCAGCTTAGGGACAGGGGATCAGCCCCAGCATTTT.

This clonotype was counted ten times or more. CDR3 protein: CASSLSYDLGHGSSYEQYF. Written as DNA, the CDR3 is TGTGCCAGCAGTTTAAGCTATGATCTGGGACATGGAAGCTCCTACGAGCAGTACTTC. The V call is TRBV28, the J call TRBJ2-7, with D possibly TRBD1 on 6 matching bases. Germline V gene sequence: CDR1 MDHEN, CDR2 SYDVKM. V was shortened by 2 bases and J by 0 bases, with 23 bases between the two germline ends. There are 19 residues in the CDR3.

This clonotype was detected a few times. The chain uses TRBV9 and TRBJ2-7, with 9 bases fitting TRBD1. Per germline, CDR1 SGDLS and CDR2 YYNGEE. The ends lost 3 bases at V and 6 bases at J; junction bases unmatched: 4. This CDR3 has 13 residues. CDR3 amino acids: CASSETGGGEQYF. DNA for the CDR3: TGTGCCAGCAGCGAGACAGGGGGGGGCGAGCAGTACTTC.

This clonotype was observed at least ten times. The chain has TRBV27 and TRBJ1-2; 10 nucleotides align to TRBD1. Per germline, CDR1 MNHEY and CDR2 SMNVEV (reference sequence). CDR3 length: 14 residues. Trimming at V came to 8 bases and at J to 7 bases, leaving 10 bases not matched to a gene. CDR3 bases: TGTGCCAGCCTGGGACAGGGGAAGTTTTCTGGCTACACCTTC. Residues: CASLGQGKFSGYTF.

This clonotype was detected many times. The V and J genes are TRBV5-1 and TRBJ2-1; D remains ambiguous. The V and J ends lost 4 bases and 6 bases respectively, with 14 bases between them. Germline V gene sequence: CDR1 SGHRS, CDR2 YFSETQ. The CDR3 runs to 14 residues. The CDR3 region has the DNA TGCGCCAGCAGCGAAGGTTCTCTTTCCAATGAGCAGTTCTTC. Translating it yields CASSEGSLSNEQFF.

In this sample, this clonotype turned up a few times. J is TRBJ1-1 and V is TRBV5-5, with TRBD1 matching over 11 bases. With 4 bases clipped from V and 11 bases from J, the junction kept 10 bases outside the gene matches. The CDR3 sequence is 14 residues long. The germline V gene encodes CDR1 SGHKS and CDR2 YYEKEE (reference sequence). This CDR3 reads CASSVGQGVAEAFF. DNA for the CDR3: TGTGCCAGCAGCGTGGGACAGGGGGTCGCGGAGGCTTTCTTT.

V and J are TRBV29-1 and TRBJ2-5; D perhaps matches TRBD1 (5 bases). The CDR3 covers 12 residues. In germline, CDR1 is SQVTM, CDR2 ANQGSEA. The V end lost 4 bases, the J end lost 5 bases, and 11 bases lay between the germline ends. CDR3 coding DNA: TGCAGCGTTGGAAGGGGAATGGAGACCCAGTACTTC. Its translation: CSVGRGMETQYF.

Notes on this clonotype: Sequence at one end of the junction differs from germline and may be a read error. The gene calls are TRBV10-3 and TRBJ1-1; weak D call: TRBD1 (6 bases). The CDR3 has 13 amino acids. Per the germline V gene, CDR1 is ENHRY and CDR2 is SYGVKD. The CDR3 coding sequence is TGTACCATCAGTGAGACAGGGAACACTGAAGCTTTCTTT. Encoded protein: CTISETGNTEAFF.

About this clonotype itself: A much larger clone is a single base away; this may be a read error. The J gene is TRBJ1-4, the V gene TRBV5-1, with D possibly being TRBD1 (6 bases). CDR1 is SGHRS, CDR2 YFSETQ, per germline. This CDR3 has 16 amino acids. Trimming took off 5 bases at V and 7 bases at J, with 21 bases between the two ends. The CDR3 reads CASRPQRGGITEKLFF. The CDR3 nucleotides are TGCGCCAGCAGACCCCAACGGGGGGGCATAACTGAAAAACTGTTTTTT.